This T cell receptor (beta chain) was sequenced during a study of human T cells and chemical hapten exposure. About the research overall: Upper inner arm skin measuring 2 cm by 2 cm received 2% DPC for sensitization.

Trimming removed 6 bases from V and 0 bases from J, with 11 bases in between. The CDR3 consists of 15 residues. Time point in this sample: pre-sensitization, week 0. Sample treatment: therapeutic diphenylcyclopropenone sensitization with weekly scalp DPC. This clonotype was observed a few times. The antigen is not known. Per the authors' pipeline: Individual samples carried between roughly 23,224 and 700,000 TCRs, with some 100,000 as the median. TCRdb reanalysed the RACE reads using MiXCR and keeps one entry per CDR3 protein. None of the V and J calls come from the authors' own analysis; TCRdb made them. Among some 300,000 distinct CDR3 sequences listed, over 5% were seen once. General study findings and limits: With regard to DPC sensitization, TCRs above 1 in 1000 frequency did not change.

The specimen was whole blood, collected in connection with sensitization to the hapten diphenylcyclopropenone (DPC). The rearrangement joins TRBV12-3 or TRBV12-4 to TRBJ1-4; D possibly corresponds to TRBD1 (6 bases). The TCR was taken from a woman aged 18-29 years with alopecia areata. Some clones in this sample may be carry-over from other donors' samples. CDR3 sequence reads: CASRAGAATNEKLFF. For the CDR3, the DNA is TGTGCCAGCAGGGCAGGGGCTGCAACTAATGAAAAACTGTTTTTT.